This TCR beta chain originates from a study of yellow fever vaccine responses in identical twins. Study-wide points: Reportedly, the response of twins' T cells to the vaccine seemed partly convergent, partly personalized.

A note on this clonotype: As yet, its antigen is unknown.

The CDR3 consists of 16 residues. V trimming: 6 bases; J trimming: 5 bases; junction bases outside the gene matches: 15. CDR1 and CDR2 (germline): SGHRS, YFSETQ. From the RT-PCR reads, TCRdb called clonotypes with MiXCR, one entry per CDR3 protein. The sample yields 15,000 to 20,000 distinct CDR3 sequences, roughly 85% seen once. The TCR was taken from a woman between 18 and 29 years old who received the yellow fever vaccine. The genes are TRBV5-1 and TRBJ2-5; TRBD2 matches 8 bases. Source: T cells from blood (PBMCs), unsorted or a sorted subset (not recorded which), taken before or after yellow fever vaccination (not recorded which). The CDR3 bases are TGCGCCAGCACTACCCGGACGCGGGGGGCCTTGGAGACCCAGTACTTC. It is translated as CASTTRTRGALETQYF. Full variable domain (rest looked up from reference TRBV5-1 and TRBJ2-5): KAGVTQTPRYLIKTRGQQVTLSCSPISGHRSVSWYQQTPGQGLQFLFEYFSETQRNKGNFPGRFSGRQFSNSRSEMNVSTLELGDSALYLCASTTRTRGALETQYFGPGTRLLVL.